Given below is one TCR beta chain in context. The antigen this receptor binds is unknown. Base-call qualities are not available, and no considerably larger clone is one nucleotide away. These data are taken from a study of T cell clones after liver transplantation (dated by TCRdb to between 2019 and 2020). A note on the overall study: The samples were obtained from ITN030ST, a randomized trial that attempted immunosuppression withdrawal within 2 years after liver transplantation. Tolerance meant complete immunosuppression withdrawal for at least one year without liver enzymes rising beyond twice the upper limit of normal. After a pre-transplant mixed lymphocyte reaction, TCRbeta sequencing was used to pinpoint donor-reactive T cell clones, which were subsequently tracked in post-transplant blood. The study cohort included 8 liver transplant recipients, of whom 3 were classified as tolerant and 5 as non-tolerant. As an antigen-independent comparator for the donor-reactive sequences, third party-reactive TCRbeta sequences from pre-transplant MLRs were identified as well. Blood samples were collected pre-transplant, then pre-randomization ahead of withdrawal, and finally post-randomization once withdrawal had either been completed or failed. Of the eight recipients, a few were HCV-positive, while the remaining recipients had been transplanted for non-autoimmune, non-viral indications. The subjects received no induction therapy and were kept on standard immunosuppression until randomization at 12-24 months post-transplant.

Thawed unstimulated PBMCs were stained for CD3, CD4 and CD8 and FACS-sorted into CD3+CD4+ and CD3+CD8+ populations. All 8 studied subjects were randomized to immunosuppression withdrawal. Genomic DNA was isolated with the Qiagen DNeasy Blood and Tissue Kit. The CDR3 runs 14 residues from the cysteine to the phenylalanine. Just CDR3 DNA is preserved here, 42 bases in frame from base 1. Via the germline V gene, CDR1 is SNHLY and CDR2 FYNNEI. Deletion took 5 bases off V and 2 bases off J, with a span of 11 bases between the germline ends. Using immunoSEQ, frozen genomic DNA was subjected to high-throughput TCRbeta CDR3 sequencing, a process that included PCR amplification, mapping, bias correction and internal controls. Turning to the authors' computational methods: Only productive rearrangements were retained, with each unique TCRbeta sequence defined by its CDR3 nucleotide sequence together with its V and J gene. For classification of a sequence as donor-reactive, at least 5-fold expansion in CFSE-low cells relative to unstimulated pre-transplant cells and a frequency of at least 0.01% were required. To ensure at least 90% detection power, minimum frequency thresholds were set for each subject based on that subject's lowest-template unstimulated sample. Jensen-Shannon divergence between the top 1000 TCRbeta sequences post-transplant and pre-transplant was used to measure repertoire turnover. Two-sided Fisher's exact tests were used to test for changes in how often donor-reactive sequences were detected. TCRdb took over this immuneACCESS table, retaining in-frame rearrangements with V and J assigned. Such tables are incomplete; in checked studies, under half of the missing clones stem from an unresolved V gene, and the remainder is unexplained. Clonal size and the V and J genes are those of that table, whereas D and trimming came from the DNA. Across this sample there are tens of thousands of clones, with roughly 85% seen only once. 0.4% to 0.6% of the sample lies in the top ten.

Here is what the overall study found, with its caveats: A significant post-transplant decrease in circulating donor-reactive CD4 TCRbeta sequences was observed in 5 of 8 subjects, irrespective of tolerance or HCV status. Without allograft tissue specimens, donor-reactive T cells may have migrated into the graft rather than being deleted. In a couple of subjects, low numbers of available donor cells limited the measurable donor-reactive repertoire. After accounting for repertoire turnover, donor-reactive detection was significantly reduced in 7 of 8 subjects for CD4 and 8 of 8 for CD8. Conclusions were preliminary, limited by small, heterogeneous patient numbers and non-standardized post-transplant time points. The decline in donor-reactive sequences exceeded the decline in third party-reactive sequences, suggesting partial antigen-specific deletion that was unrelated to withdrawal success.

This clonotype was sampled from a human patient who received a liver transplant. After transplantation, some T cells may belong to the graft donor instead of the recipient. Sequenced here: CD4+ T cells from blood, sampled about 46 months after liver transplant. Rearrangement joined TRBV2 to TRBJ2-3, with the identity of the D gene unclear. Here the CDR3 is given as CASSPDRPTDTQYF. The DNA sequence is given as TGTGCCAGCAGTCCGGACCGGCCCACAGATACGCAGTATTTT.